What follows describes a single TCR beta chain. In the original workflow: Amplification of reference gene primers provided the estimated nucleated cell counts. The table came from immunoSEQ multiplex PCR; TCRdb's copy has only in-frame clones and leaves some out. V, J and clone size reflect that table, while D and trimming were determined from the DNA. Of about 300,000 clones in the sample, about 82% were seen once. V was trimmed by 0 bases and J by 1 base, leaving 10 bases between them. CDR1 is LGHNA, CDR2 YSLEER, per germline. The CDR3 length is 15 residues. The data derive from a study of blood T cell repertoires in COVID-19.

The chain couples TRBV4-3 to TRBJ2-7, with D perhaps TRBD2 (5 bases). This TCR was recovered from a woman aged 45-65 years with acute or convalescent COVID-19. Material for sequencing was peripheral blood. The CDR3 loop is CASSQDRTRSYEQYF. The CDR3 nucleotides are TGCGCCAGCAGCCAAGATCGTACTAGATCCTACGAGCAGTACTTC.